The T cell receptor beta chain under discussion was sequenced for a study of T cell repertoires in cytomegalovirus infection. Study background: The public TCR beta signatures pointed to both CMV infection and matching HLA type. Study findings and constraints: The response measured ex vivo was dominated by TCR beta clonotypes (HLA-C-restricted and CMV-specific). CMV carriers having the relevant HLA were flagged by cumulative public TCR beta family frequency.

Comments on this clonotype: Its antigen is as yet unknown.

The CDR3 contains 18 residues. The V end lost 4 bases, the J end lost 5 bases, and 27 bases lay between the germline ends. The germline V gene encodes CDR1 SGDLS and CDR2 YYNGEE. Each CDR3 protein gets one entry after TCRdb re-called the reads with MiXCR. The sample consists of roughly 630,000 distinct CDR3 sequences, roughly 26% of them appearing once. The chain combines TRBV9 with TRBJ2-5; possibly TRBD1 or TRBD2 for D (7 bases each). Sequences were obtained from CD8+ T cells from PBMCs. The source is a human donor in good health (CMV status not recorded). Some clones in this sample may be carry-over from other donors' samples. The DNA of the CDR3 is TGTGCCAGCAGCCCTCATGGGAGGGACAGAGGTGTTTCGGAGACCCAGTACTTC. Amino acids: CASSPHGRDRGVSETQYF.